This T cell receptor beta chain was identified during a study of blood T cell repertoires in COVID-19. Original processing notes: Quantification of nucleated cells was approximated via reference gene primer amplification. Some clones are missing from TCRdb's copy, which holds only in-frame ones; the method was immunoSEQ multiplex PCR. V and J calls and clone size come straight from that table; D and trimming were deduced from the DNA. The sample yields 70,000 or so clones, about 83% seen once. Germline V lookup: CDR1 PRHDT, CDR2 FYEKMQ (reference sequence). The CDR3 runs to 14 residues. Between the trimmed V and J ends, which lost 3 bases and 0 bases, there was a span of 8 bases.

This receptor was obtained from a woman aged 60-70 years with acute or convalescent COVID-19. Sequencing input: peripheral blood. The chain recombines TRBV13 with TRBJ1-1, with unresolved D. CDR3 DNA: TGTGCCAGCAGCTTCAGATCTTTGAACACTGAAGCTTTCTTT. Encoded protein: CASSFRSLNTEAFF.